The clone carrying this TCR delta chain was observed a handful of times. The V gene's germline CDR1 is GEAIGNYY and CDR2 EKD. V shed 4 bases, J shed 3 bases, and the junction held 8 bases outside the gene matches. The CDR3 length is 18 residues. The sample belongs to a study of gamma-delta chains in newborns, infants, children. On the study more broadly: Polyclonal expansion of innate γδ T cells after birth follows microbial exposure.

TCRdb re-called clones from the reads via CATT. This table has 5,500 to 8,500 delta-chain clones, about 11% appearing once. The origin of this receptor is a child who was a newborn, infant or young child, either healthy, febrile or measles-vaccinated (not recorded which). The sample was blood. The gene calls are TRDV2 and TRDJ3; TRDD3 matches at 10 bases. The DNA for the CDR3 is TGTGCCTGTGATCCGGTACTGGGGGATCTCTGGGACACCCGACAGATGTTTTTC. Translation: CACDPVLGDLWDTRQMFF.